Sequencing of this T cell receptor (beta chain) was carried out in a study of blood T cell repertoires in COVID-19. Study in general: T cells, B-cell-depleted T cells, or PBMCs supplied cDNA or gDNA.

The CDR3 is made up of 11 amino acids. CDR1 is SNHLY and CDR2 is FYNNEI in the germline V gene. Trimming cost V 7 bases and J 14 bases, with 15 bases left between them. Generated by immunoSEQ multiplex PCR, the TCRdb table keeps only in-frame clones and is missing some. The sample records approximately 91,000 clones, approximately 72% being singletons. This clonotype originated in a man aged 70 or older with acute or convalescent COVID-19. The material sequenced was peripheral blood. This sequence joins TRBV2 and TRBJ1-3; D uncertain. The CDR3 DNA reads TGTGCCAGCAATGTGGCGGCGGTGGTATATTTT. Its protein product is CASNVAAVVYF.